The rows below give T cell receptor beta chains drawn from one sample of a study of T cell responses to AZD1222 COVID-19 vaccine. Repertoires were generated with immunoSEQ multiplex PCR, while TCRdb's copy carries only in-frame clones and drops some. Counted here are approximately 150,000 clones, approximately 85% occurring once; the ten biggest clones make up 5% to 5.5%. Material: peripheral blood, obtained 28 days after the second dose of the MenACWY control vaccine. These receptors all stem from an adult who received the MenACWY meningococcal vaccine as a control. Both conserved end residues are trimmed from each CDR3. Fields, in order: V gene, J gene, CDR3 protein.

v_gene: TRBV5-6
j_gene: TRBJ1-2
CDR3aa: ASSLKHSTNYGYT

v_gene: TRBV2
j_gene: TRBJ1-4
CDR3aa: ASSEWTPREEKLF

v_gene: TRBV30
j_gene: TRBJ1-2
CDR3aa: AWSITGYGYT

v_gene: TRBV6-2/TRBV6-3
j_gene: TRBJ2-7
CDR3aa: ASSYVGGSSYEQY

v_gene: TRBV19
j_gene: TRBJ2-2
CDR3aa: ASRGLAGEVVGELF

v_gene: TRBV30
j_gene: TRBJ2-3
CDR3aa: AWSVVGRTSGRAKGRTDTQY

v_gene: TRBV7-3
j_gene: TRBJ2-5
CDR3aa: ASSPTVSEKTQY

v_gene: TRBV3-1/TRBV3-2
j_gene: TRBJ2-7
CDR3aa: ASSQAAGREQY

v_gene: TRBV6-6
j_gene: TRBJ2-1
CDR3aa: ASSLTGDTLSYNEQF

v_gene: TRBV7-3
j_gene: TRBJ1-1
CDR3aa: ASSSGENTEAF

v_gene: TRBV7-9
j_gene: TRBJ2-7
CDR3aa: ASSHTPWGYEQY

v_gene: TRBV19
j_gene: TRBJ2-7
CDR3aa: ASSINFQGEQY

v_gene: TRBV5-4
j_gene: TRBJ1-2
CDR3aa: ASSPMGDRRTGGYT

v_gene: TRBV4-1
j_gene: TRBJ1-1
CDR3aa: ASSQGNGGLRAF

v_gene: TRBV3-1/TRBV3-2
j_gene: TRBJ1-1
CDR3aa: ASTPHERNTEAF

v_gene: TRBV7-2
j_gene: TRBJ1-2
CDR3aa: ASSLPGQGASGYT

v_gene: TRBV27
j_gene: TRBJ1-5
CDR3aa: ASSPDRRTSNQPQH

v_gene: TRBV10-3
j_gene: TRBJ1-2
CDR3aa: AIRWTGGDYGYT

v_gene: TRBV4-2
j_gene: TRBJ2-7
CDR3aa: ASSPGLAGVGTYEQY

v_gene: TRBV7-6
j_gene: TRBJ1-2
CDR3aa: ASSLDGHSYGYT

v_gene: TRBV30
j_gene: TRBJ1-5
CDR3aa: AWSPGHNQPQH

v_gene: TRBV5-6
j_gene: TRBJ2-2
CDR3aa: ASSFMGLAGNGELF

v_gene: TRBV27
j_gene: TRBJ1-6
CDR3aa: ASSPGGDSPLH

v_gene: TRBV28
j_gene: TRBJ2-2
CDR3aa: ASSTVNTGELF

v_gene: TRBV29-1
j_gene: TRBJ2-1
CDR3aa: SVVTGLAVNEQF

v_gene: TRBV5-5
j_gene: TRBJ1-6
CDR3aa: ASSLGLNSPLH

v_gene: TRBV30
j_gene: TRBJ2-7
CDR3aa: AWSETGGRYEQY

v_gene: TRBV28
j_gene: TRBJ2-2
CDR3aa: ASSLRDREAGELF

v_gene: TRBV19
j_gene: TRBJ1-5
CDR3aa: ASLEHSNQPQH

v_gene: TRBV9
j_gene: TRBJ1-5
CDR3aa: ASNDGVGPQH

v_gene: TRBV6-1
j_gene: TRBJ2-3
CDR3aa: ASSELAGGGTDTQY